Listed below are T cell receptor beta chains from one sample, sequenced in a study of regulatory T cells in long-lasting Graves disease. MiXCR was run by TCRdb on the multiplex PCR reads, yielding one entry per CDR3 protein. The sample carries roughly 400,000 distinct CDR3 sequences, 20% to 25% recorded once. Sample: peripheral blood mononuclear cells (PBMCs), taken when the disease was refractory, from a patient treated with antithyroid drugs. These receptors all come from a female donor with Graves disease. CDR3s leave out the opening cysteine and the closing phenylalanine or tryptophan. The order of the fields is V gene, CDR3 protein.

v_gene: TRBV14
CDR3aa: ASSQALQETQY

v_gene: TRBV27
CDR3aa: ASRASGRMGETQY

v_gene: TRBV12-3/TRBV12-4
CDR3aa: ASSLAGTGEDTIY

v_gene: TRBV7-2
CDR3aa: ASNYSPVPGLPHNEQF

v_gene: TRBV3-1
CDR3aa: ASSHGLAGAEQF

v_gene: TRBV2
CDR3aa: AGRDQELF

v_gene: TRBV7-9
CDR3aa: ASSDRTGGTSDEQY

v_gene: TRBV2
CDR3aa: ASRRGNYEQY

v_gene: TRBV11-2
CDR3aa: ASSSSDSYHNEQF

v_gene: TRBV27
CDR3aa: ASSFSGPSETQY

v_gene: TRBV6-1
CDR3aa: ASSGPAELRGDEQY

v_gene: TRBV2
CDR3aa: ASLSGSDYEQY

v_gene: TRBV3-1
CDR3aa: ASSQNRDLVGDGYT

v_gene: TRBV28
CDR3aa: ASSFNQGQLRGYT

v_gene: TRBV7-2
CDR3aa: ASSSLAGAYYEQY

v_gene: TRBV29-1
CDR3aa: SVSHTGGANTEAF

v_gene: TRBV12-3/TRBV12-4
CDR3aa: ASSESPRPTGYNEQF

v_gene: TRBV15
CDR3aa: ATSRNWDLNTEAF

v_gene: TRBV27
CDR3aa: ASSLSSAGEQF

v_gene: TRBV28
CDR3aa: ASSFLGSGNTIY

v_gene: TRBV19
CDR3aa: ASSVGTGVLGNQPQH

v_gene: TRBV14
CDR3aa: ASSNLRGGEQF

v_gene: TRBV28
CDR3aa: ASSFLGDYGYEQY

v_gene: TRBV27
CDR3aa: ASSYRGDGQPQH